The 3 T cell receptor beta chains reported below all come from one sample, sequenced in a study of shared clonotypes between healthy human individuals. The repertoire was sequenced with immunoSEQ multiplex PCR; TCRdb's copy has only in-frame clones and lacks some. The sample includes approximately 1,500,000 clones, 95% to 99% of them seen just once. The specimen sequenced was naive CD4+ T cells sorted from blood. Subset here: CD45RA+ positively selected. These receptors came from a man aged 30 to 39 in good health.

This CDR3 is CASSLVPALRDEQYF. The CDR3 bases are TGTGCCAGCAGCTTAGTTCCAGCCCTGAGGGACGAGCAGTACTTC. V is TRBV7-6 and J is TRBJ2-7; D possibly corresponds to TRBD2 (5 bases). The CDR3 contains 15 residues. In germline, CDR1 is SGHVS, CDR2 FNYEAQ. Trimming took 1 base from V and 5 from J, leaving 15 bases between them.

The chain recombines TRBV5-1 with TRBJ2-3, with 8 nucleotides matching TRBD1. Losses at the gene ends were 1 base for V and 4 bases for J; bases not matched to a gene: 5. CDR1 SGHRS and CDR2 YFSETQ come from the germline V gene. There are 15 residues in the CDR3. This CDR3 is CASSLRTGFSDTQYF. Here the CDR3 DNA reads TGCGCCAGCAGCTTGAGGACAGGGTTTTCAGATACGCAGTATTTT. The variable domain in full, completed from reference TRBV5-1 and TRBJ2-3, reads KAGVTQTPRYLIKTRGQQVTLSCSPISGHRSVSWYQQTPGQGLQFLFEYFSETQRNKGNFPGRFSGRQFSNSRSEMNVSTLELGDSALYLCASSLRTGFSDTQYFGPGTRLTVL.

The V call is TRBV5-1, the J call TRBJ2-1, with D possibly being TRBD2 (6 bases). This CDR3 spans 16 amino acids. CDR1 and CDR2 (germline): SGHRS, YFSETQ. Deletions cut 0 bases from V and 4 bases from J, with 14 bases between. Here the CDR3 reads CASSLVGGSAYNEQFF. In DNA form, the CDR3 reads TGCGCCAGCAGCTTGGTCGGGGGATCCGCTTACAATGAGCAGTTCTTC.